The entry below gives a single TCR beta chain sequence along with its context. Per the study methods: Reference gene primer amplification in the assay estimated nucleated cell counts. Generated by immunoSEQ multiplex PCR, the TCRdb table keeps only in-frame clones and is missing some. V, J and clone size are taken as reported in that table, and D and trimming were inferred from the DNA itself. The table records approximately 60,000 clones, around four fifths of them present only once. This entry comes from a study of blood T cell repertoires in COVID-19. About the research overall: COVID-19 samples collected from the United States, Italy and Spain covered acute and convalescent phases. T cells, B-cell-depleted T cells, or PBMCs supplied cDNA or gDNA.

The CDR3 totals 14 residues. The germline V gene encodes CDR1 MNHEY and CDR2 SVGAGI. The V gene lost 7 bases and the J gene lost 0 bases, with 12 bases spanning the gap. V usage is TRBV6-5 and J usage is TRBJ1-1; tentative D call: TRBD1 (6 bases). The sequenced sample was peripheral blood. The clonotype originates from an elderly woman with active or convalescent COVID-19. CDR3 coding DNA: TGTGCCAGCATTGGACAGCGGATGAACACTGAAGCTTTCTTT. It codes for CASIGQRMNTEAFF.